Below, 12 T cell receptor beta chains from the same sample are listed, as sequenced in a study of OX40 agonist ivuxolimab in advanced cancers. Using immunoSEQ multiplex PCR, the repertoire was profiled, and TCRdb retains in-frame clones only, with some absent. The sample has 68,000 or so clones; approximately 88% are singletons. The sequenced sample was CD4+ or CD8+ T cells sorted from blood, obtained in a trial of the OX40 agonist ivuxolimab. The receptor set was obtained from an adult with an advanced solid tumor such as melanoma, head and neck, liver or kidney cancer.

The rearrangement links TRBV5-1 to TRBJ2-2; the match to TRBD2 covers 10 bases. CDR3 length: 16 residues. Germline V gene data show CDR1 as SGHRS and CDR2 as YFSETQ. Trimming cost V 2 bases and J 5 bases; bases outside gene matches: 6. The CDR3 spells CASSFSLAGDTGELFF. The CDR3 bases are TGCGCCAGCAGCTTCTCTCTAGCGGGAGATACCGGGGAGCTGTTTTTT.

Here the CDR3 DNA reads TGTGCCAGCAGTGAATGGACGGAGAGCTCCTACGAGCAGTACTTC. It specifies CASSEWTESSYEQYF. The chain joins TRBV25-1 to TRBJ2-7; no clear D. The V gene lost 1 base and the J gene lost 0 bases, with 10 bases spanning the gap. The V gene's germline CDR1 is MGHDK and CDR2 SYGVNS. The CDR3 is 15 amino acids.

Only one count was recorded for this clone. V is TRBV5-1 and J is TRBJ2-7; perhaps TRBD1 as D (6 bases). This CDR3 is 15 amino acids long. The V gene's germline CDR1 is SGHRS and CDR2 YFSETQ. Trimming left V 1 base short and J 6 bases short, with 17 bases between. This chain's CDR3 is CASSLTIQGMAEQYF. CDR3 nucleotide sequence: TGCGCCAGCAGCTTGACTATACAGGGAATGGCCGAGCAGTACTTC.

The chain has TRBV5-1 and TRBJ2-7; perhaps TRBD1 as D (6 bases). The CDR3 runs 15 residues. The V end was cut by 4 bases, the J end by 7 bases, with 21 bases between. Per germline, CDR1 SGHRS and CDR2 YFSETQ. CDR3 DNA sequence: TGCGCCAGCAGCGCAACCGGGACACCCGAATTGGAGCAGTACTTC. Amino acid sequence: CASSATGTPELEQYF. The variable domain in full, with the rest retrieved from reference TRBV5-1 and TRBJ2-7, is KAGVTQTPRYLIKTRGQQVTLSCSPISGHRSVSWYQQTPGQGLQFLFEYFSETQRNKGNFPGRFSGRQFSNSRSEMNVSTLELGDSALYLCASSATGTPELEQYFGPGTRLTVT.

The J gene is TRBJ1-1, the V gene TRBV5-1, with TRBD1 as a possible D gene (6 bases). The CDR3 extends over 16 amino acids. The V end lost 2 bases, the J end lost 1 base, and 15 bases lay between the germline ends. The germline V gene has CDR1 SGHRS and CDR2 YFSETQ. CDR3 protein: CASSFLGGGGNTEAFF. CDR3 nucleotide sequence: TGCGCCAGCAGCTTCCTAGGGGGAGGAGGGAACACTGAAGCTTTCTTT.

J is TRBJ1-1 and V is TRBV5-4, with TRBD1 matching 8 bases. Unmatched junction bases numbered 6, after V lost 4 bases and J lost 1 base. The CDR3 sequence is 15 residues long. CDR1 is SGHNT and CDR2 is YYREEE in the germline V gene (reference sequence). CDR3 loop: CASSKGDRWNTEAFF. The CDR3 DNA is TGTGCCAGCAGCAAAGGGGACAGGTGGAACACTGAAGCTTTCTTT.

This clone is judged medium-sized (0.01 to 0.1%). The rearrangement uses TRBV2 and TRBJ1-6; a possible D gene is TRBD1 (5 bases). Trimming cost V 10 bases and J 10 bases, with 14 bases left between them. CDR1 SNHLY and CDR2 FYNNEI come from the germline V gene. The CDR3 consists of 12 residues. The CDR3 nucleotides are TGTGCCACCCAGGGCCTCAGATCACCCCTCCACTTT. Protein: CATQGLRSPLHF.

The CDR3 here is CASSFSLAGDREQYF. The CDR3 DNA reads TGCGCCAGCAGCTTCTCACTAGCGGGAGACCGCGAGCAGTACTTC. V is TRBV5-1 and J is TRBJ2-7; 11 bases match TRBD2. This CDR3 is built from 15 residues. The trim removed 2 bases at V and 6 bases at J, leaving 7 bases unmatched. Germline V lookup: CDR1 SGHRS, CDR2 YFSETQ.

The chain joins TRBV18 to TRBJ2-5, with 12 bases lining up with TRBD2. The J call is uncertain, as TRBJ2-7 better fits the DNA end. Germline assignment: CDR1 KGHSH and CDR2 LQKENI. The CDR3 length is 14 residues. For the CDR3, the DNA is TGTGCCAGCTCACCTGGACTAGCGGGGTACGAGCAGTACTTC. This sequence encodes CASSPGLAGYEQYF.

The rearrangement links TRBV28 to TRBJ1-5; tentative D call: TRBD1 (5 bases). In germline, CDR1 is MDHEN, CDR2 SYDVKM. Trimming pared 3 bases from V and 0 bases from J, leaving 9 bases between. This CDR3 is 15 amino acids long. CDR3 amino acids: CASSFGGNSNQPQHF. The CDR3 coding sequence is TGTGCCAGCAGTTTTGGGGGGAATAGCAATCAGCCCCAGCATTTT. Full variable domain (remainder filled in from reference TRBV28 and TRBJ1-5): DVKVTQSSRYLVKRTGEKVFLECVQDMDHENMFWYRQDPGLGLRLIYFSYDVKMKEKGDIPEGYSVSREKKERFSLILESASTNQTSMYLCASSFGGNSNQPQHFGDGTRLSIL.

J is TRBJ2-4 and V is TRBV5-1; a possible D gene is TRBD2 (5 bases). Trimming took off 0 bases at V and 2 bases at J, with 12 bases between the two ends. The CDR3 loop spans 16 amino acids. Germline V gene sequence: CDR1 SGHRS, CDR2 YFSETQ. The CDR3 region is CASSLGGSVTKNIQYF. CDR3 DNA sequence: TGCGCCAGCAGCTTGGGCGGGTCGGTTACCAAAAACATTCAGTACTTC. The full variable domain, its missing parts supplied by reference TRBV5-1 and TRBJ2-4, is KAGVTQTPRYLIKTRGQQVTLSCSPISGHRSVSWYQQTPGQGLQFLFEYFSETQRNKGNFPGRFSGRQFSNSRSEMNVSTLELGDSALYLCASSLGGSVTKNIQYFGAGTRLSVL.

The rearrangement uses TRBV28 and TRBJ2-5, with 10 bases lining up with TRBD2. V was clipped by 9 bases and J by 0 bases; unmatched bases: 13. The CDR3 runs 17 residues. CDR1 and CDR2 from the germline V gene are MDHEN and SYDVKM. The CDR3 sequence: CARILAGAFYYQETQYF. DNA of the CDR3: TGTGCCAGGATCCTAGCGGGAGCATTCTATTACCAAGAGACCCAGTACTTC.